Each of the 27 T cell receptor beta chains below was sequenced from the same sample in a study of T cells in tumors after PD-1 blockade. Profiling relied on immunoSEQ multiplex PCR, and the TCRdb table lists in-frame clones only, not all of them. The sample shows tens of thousands of clones, 75% to 85% of them seen only once. The sample here was PBMCs, taken before anti-PD-1 treatment. All receptors come from a human donor with basal cell carcinoma.

This clone was detected only once. The chain employs TRBV2 and TRBJ2-5, with D tentatively TRBD1 (6 bases). Between the trimmed V and J ends, which lost 6 bases and 9 bases, there was a span of 20 bases. The CDR3 length is 14 residues. CDR1 and CDR2 from the germline V gene are SNHLY and FYNNEI. The CDR3 here is CASRPGQSKRPQYF. As DNA, the CDR3 is TGTGCCAGCAGGCCCGGACAGAGCAAGAGACCCCAGTACTTC.

V is TRBV3-1 (or the pseudogene TRBV3-2) and J is TRBJ1-2; D perhaps matches TRBD1 (6 bases). The CDR3 is 15 residues long. Germline V lookup: CDR1 LGHDT, CDR2 YNNKEL (reference sequence). V was pared by 7 bases and J by 4 bases, with 19 bases between. In DNA form, the CDR3 reads TGTGCCAGCACCACGGAGGGGGGAAGGGGCTATGGCTACACCTTC. Amino acids: CASTTEGGRGYGYTF.

About this clone itself: Other DNA sequences in this sample translate to the same CDR3. The chain carries TRBV28 and TRBJ1-5, with 7 bases aligning to TRBD1. This CDR3 is 14 amino acids long. With V trimmed by 6 bases and J by 1 base, 3 bases remained unmatched. In germline, CDR1 is MDHEN, CDR2 SYDVKM. CDR3 nucleotides: TGTGCCAGCAGCCCAGGGGGGAGCAATCAGCCCCAGCATTTT. Its protein product is CASSPGGSNQPQHF.

This CDR3 reads CASNPGRRLPLHF. CDR3 sequence (DNA): TGTGCCAGCAATCCGGGACGGCGACTACCCCTCCACTTT. The chain combines TRBV28 with TRBJ1-6; D is perhaps TRBD1 (5 bases). Looked up from germline, CDR1 is MDHEN and CDR2 is SYDVKM. Trimming pared 7 bases from V and 12 bases from J, leaving 16 bases between. The CDR3 is 13 amino acids. Looking up the rest from reference TRBV28 and TRBJ1-6 gives the full variable domain: DVKVTQSSRYLVKRTGEKVFLECVQDMDHENMFWYRQDPGLGLRLIYFSYDVKMKEKGDIPEGYSVSREKKERFSLILESASTNQTSMYLCASNPGRRLPLHFGNGTRLTVT.

The chain recombines TRBV11-3 with TRBJ2-7; D unclear. The CDR3 runs to 13 residues. Germline assignment: CDR1 SGHNT and CDR2 YENEEA. Trimming removed 3 bases from V and 1 base from J, with 7 bases in between. DNA of the CDR3: TGTGCCAGCAGCTTGACCCCTTCCTACGAGCAGTACTTC. Its protein is CASSLTPSYEQYF.

The chain links TRBV9 to TRBJ1-1; D call uncertain. From germline, CDR1 is SGDLS and CDR2 YYNGEE. The CDR3 covers 16 residues. Trimming stripped 4 bases from V and 5 bases from J, with 21 bases between. The CDR3 nucleotides are TGTGCCAGCAGCCTCGGGCCTCTTAACGTGGGGACTGAAGCTTTCTTT. This codes for CASSLGPLNVGTEAFF.

The J gene is TRBJ1-4, the V gene TRBV29-1; TRBD1 matches at 11 bases. CDR1 and CDR2 from the germline V gene are SQVTM and ANQGSEA. J gave up 5 bases and V 4 bases, and 3 bases lay outside the gene matches. The length of the CDR3 is 14 residues. The CDR3 here is CSVGTGGANEKLFF. Written as DNA, the CDR3 is TGCAGCGTTGGGACAGGGGGCGCAAATGAAAAACTGTTTTTT. The whole variable domain, filled in from reference TRBV29-1 and TRBJ1-4, reads SAVISQKPSRDICQRGTSLTIQCQVDSQVTMMFWYRQQPGQSLTLIATANQGSEATYESGFVIDKFPISRPNLTFSTLTVSNMSPEDSSIYLCSVGTGGANEKLFFGSGTQLSVL.

The chain combines TRBV24-1 with TRBJ2-1, with 7 bases identical to TRBD2. Unmatched junction bases numbered 5, after V lost 2 bases and J lost 8 bases. The CDR3 is 14 amino acids. CDR1 KGHDR and CDR2 SFDVKD come from the germline V gene. Here the CDR3 reads CATSDSWGGDEQFF. DNA of the CDR3: TGTGCCACCAGTGATTCCTGGGGAGGGGATGAGCAGTTCTTC.

The chain joins TRBV5-1 to TRBJ1-4, with D tentatively TRBD1 (6 bases). This CDR3 contains 18 residues. V was cut by 0 bases and J by 0 bases, with 15 bases left in between. Germline CDR1 is SGHRS and CDR2 is YFSETQ. CDR3 loop: CASSLAPTGRATNEKLFF. In nucleotides, the CDR3 is TGCGCCAGCAGCTTGGCCCCGACAGGAAGAGCAACTAATGAAAAACTGTTTTTT.

The V call is TRBV5-1, the J call TRBJ2-6; D remains unclear. The CDR3 contains 16 residues. Trimming stripped 3 bases from V and 1 base from J, with 11 bases between. CDR1 and CDR2 from the germline V gene are SGHRS and YFSETQ. The CDR3 loop is CASSWTTVSGANVLTF. The CDR3 DNA follows: TGCGCCAGCAGCTGGACGACGGTTTCTGGGGCCAACGTCCTGACTTTC.

The chain combines TRBV18 with TRBJ2-3; tentative D call: TRBD2 (5 bases). V was cut by 3 bases and J by 2 bases, with 9 bases left in between. The CDR3 runs 14 residues. Germline lookup yields CDR1 KGHSH and CDR2 LQKENI. CDR3 DNA sequence: TGTGCCAGCTCACCGGAGCGGAACACAGATACGCAGTATTTT. It codes for CASSPERNTDTQYF.

The chain combines TRBV6-1 with TRBJ2-1; tentatively, D is TRBD1 (7 bases). Germline assignment: CDR1 MNHNS and CDR2 SASEGT. Trimming cost V 4 bases and J 2 bases, with 15 bases left between them. The CDR3 is made up of 16 amino acids. In nucleotides, the CDR3 is TGTGCCAGCAGTGCCCAGGGGGGCAAGGCCTACAATGAGCAGTTCTTC. As protein: CASSAQGGKAYNEQFF.

As DNA, the CDR3 is TGTGCCAGCAGAATTAGCGGGGCTAACACCGGGGAGCTGTTTTTT. It translates to CASRISGANTGELFF. The chain employs TRBV6-5 and TRBJ2-2; 8 nucleotides match TRBD2. This CDR3 spans 15 amino acids. The germline V gene has CDR1 MNHEY and CDR2 SVGAGI. Germline trimming cut 6 bases from V and 2 bases from J; bases unmatched to any gene: 5.

The J gene is TRBJ2-7, the V gene TRBV5-6, with 7 nucleotides matching TRBD1. Trimming cost V 4 bases and J 4 bases; bases outside gene matches: 8. The V gene's germline CDR1 is SGHDT and CDR2 YYEEEE. The CDR3 extends over 14 amino acids. CDR3 sequence reads: CASSPRQGGYEQYF. DNA for the CDR3: TGTGCCAGCAGCCCCAGACAGGGTGGGTACGAGCAGTACTTC.

The V gene is TRBV5-4, the J gene TRBJ2-5; 7 bases are a match to TRBD1. The CDR3 is made up of 15 amino acids. After removal of 0 bases from V and 3 bases from J, the junction contained 5 bases not matched to a gene. Germline CDR1 SGHNT, CDR2 YYREEE (reference sequence). The CDR3 sequence: CASSLGSGGEETQYF. CDR3 DNA sequence: TGTGCCAGCAGCTTGGGGTCAGGGGGAGAAGAGACCCAGTACTTC.

This clone has a handful of counts. The chain carries TRBV3-1 (or the pseudogene TRBV3-2) and TRBJ1-5; D gene uncertain. V was cut by 2 bases and J by 1 base, with 6 bases left in between. Germline V gives CDR1 LGHDT, CDR2 YNNKEL (reference sequence). This CDR3 comprises 14 residues. DNA of the CDR3: TGTGCCAGCAGCCAAAGCGCAAGCAATCAGCCCCAGCATTTT. It specifies CASSQSASNQPQHF.

The chain combines TRBV20-1 with TRBJ2-3; no firm D call. V gave up 0 bases and J gave up 3 bases, with 1 base separating them. Per germline, CDR1 DFQATT and CDR2 SNEGSKA (reference sequence). The CDR3 spans 11 residues. CDR3 amino acids: CSARETDTQYF. The CDR3 DNA is TGCAGTGCTAGAGAAACAGATACGCAGTATTTT.

V usage is TRBV19 and J usage is TRBJ1-5; TRBD1 agrees at 8 bases. CDR1 and CDR2 (germline): LNHDA, SQIVND (reference sequence). The CDR3 is made up of 15 amino acids. V shed 4 bases, J shed 4 bases, and the junction held 6 bases outside the gene matches. The CDR3 coding sequence is TGTGCCAGTAGTAGTTGGACAGGGAATAATCAGCCCCAGCATTTT. Protein: CASSSWTGNNQPQHF.

The V gene is TRBV28, the J gene TRBJ1-2; D is undetermined. Trimming cost V 2 bases and J 7 bases, with 11 bases left between them. CDR3 length equals 13 residues. Germline CDR1 is MDHEN and CDR2 is SYDVKM. In DNA form, the CDR3 reads TGTGCCAGCAGTTTAGGAGATCTAGGTGGCTACACCTTC. Encoded protein: CASSLGDLGGYTF.

The chain is built from TRBV6-1 and TRBJ1-4; possible D gene TRBD1, 5 bases. Germline CDR1 and CDR2: MNHNS and SASEGT. This CDR3 is built from 13 residues. V was clipped by 3 bases and J by 8 bases, with 10 bases between them. CDR3 sequence (DNA): TGTGCCAGCAGTGACAGGGTAAACGAAAAACTGTTTTTT. This encodes CASSDRVNEKLFF.

V usage is TRBV10-2 and J usage is TRBJ1-2, with 7 positions matching TRBD1. J gave up 8 bases and V 5 bases, and 8 bases lay outside the gene matches. The CDR3 has 13 amino acids. CDR1 is WSHSY, CDR2 SAAADI, per germline. The CDR3 protein is CASSRQGGDGYTF. The CDR3 DNA reads as TGCGCCAGCAGTAGACAGGGAGGCGACGGCTACACCTTC.

This clone has a handful of counts. This chain joins TRBV7-3 and TRBJ2-5, with 10 bases that match TRBD1. CDR1 and CDR2 from the germline V gene are SGHTA and FQGTGA. The CDR3 runs 13 residues. J gave up 5 bases and V 5 bases, and 2 bases lay outside the gene matches. CDR3 DNA sequence: TGTGCCAGCAGCGGGGACAGGGGTGAGACCCAGTACTTC. Protein product: CASSGDRGETQYF.

The chain combines TRBV29-1 with TRBJ1-4, with D unclear. The CDR3 totals 10 residues. The germline CDR1 and CDR2 sequences are SQVTM and ANQGSEA. Trimming removed 3 bases at V and 6 bases at J, with 2 bases between. The CDR3 loop reads CSVEDEKLFF. The CDR3 nucleotides read TGCAGCGTTGAGGATGAAAAACTGTTTTTT.

The V and J genes are TRBV5-1 and TRBJ2-3; 9 nucleotides match TRBD2. The germline gives CDR1 SGHRS, CDR2 YFSETQ. The CDR3 spans 15 residues. With V trimmed by 4 bases and J by 6 bases, 9 bases remained unmatched. This CDR3 reads CASSPEGSGGDTQYF. The DNA for the CDR3 is TGCGCCAGCAGCCCGGAGGGTAGCGGGGGTGATACGCAGTATTTT.

CDR3 sequence reads: CASSLGPGPYTEAFF. CDR3 nucleotide sequence: TGTGCCAGCAGCTTAGGTCCCGGGCCCTACACTGAAGCTTTCTTT. The gene calls are TRBV7-3 and TRBJ1-1; D is uncertain. Germline CDR1 and CDR2: SGHTA and FQGTGA. The CDR3 contains 15 residues. The V end lost 2 bases, the J end lost 3 bases, and 13 bases lay between the germline ends.

This rearrangement joins TRBV4-2 to TRBJ2-1; D gene uncertain. Germline assignment: CDR1 LGHNA and CDR2 YNFKEQ. The CDR3 runs to 15 residues. Trimming left V 0 bases short and J 6 bases short, with 12 bases between. The CDR3 reads CASSQESVYVNEQFF. CDR3 in DNA: TGTGCCAGCAGCCAAGAATCGGTATACGTCAATGAGCAGTTCTTC.

V gene TRBV5-1 combines with J gene TRBJ1-2; 7 positions match TRBD1. Germline CDR1 is SGHRS and CDR2 is YFSETQ. The length of the CDR3 is 13 residues. The V segment lost 4 bases and the J segment 7 bases; nucleotides outside the gene matches: 7. This chain's CDR3 is CASSTEGAGGYTF. In nucleotides, the CDR3 is TGCGCCAGCAGCACCGAGGGGGCAGGTGGCTACACCTTC.